This passage covers 8 T cell receptor beta chains from one sample sequenced in a study of blood T cell repertoires in COVID-19. TCRdb's copy holds only in-frame clones and misses some; the assay was immunoSEQ multiplex PCR. The table shows under 300,000 clones, with 70% to 90% occurring only once. Specimen: peripheral blood. The origin of the receptors is a man aged 30 to 39 who had recovered from COVID-19.

This clone showed up just once. The sample contains more than one DNA sequence encoding this CDR3. The genes are TRBV11-3 and TRBJ2-7, with 10 bases that match TRBD1. V lost 5 bases to trimming and J lost 3 bases; unmatched junction nucleotides: 1. Germline assignment: CDR1 SGHNT and CDR2 YENEEA. This CDR3 region has 13 residues. The CDR3 DNA follows: TGTGCCAGCAGCCGGGACAGGGGCTACGAGCAGTACTTC. Translation gives CASSRDRGYEQYF. Combining the CDR3 with reference TRBV11-3 and TRBJ2-7 gives the whole variable domain EAGVVQSPRYKIIEKKQPVAFWCNPISGHNTLYWYLQNLGQGPELLIRYENEEAVDDSQLPKDRFSAERLKGVDSTLKIQPAELGDSAVYLCASSRDRGYEQYFGPGTRLTVT.

This chain connects TRBV9 to TRBJ2-7, with D possibly matching TRBD1 (5 bases). V shed 3 bases and J shed 6 bases, with 10 bases lying between them. Germline CDR1 SGDLS, CDR2 YYNGEE. The length of the CDR3 is 12 residues. CDR3 residues: CASSATTVEQYF. Written as DNA, the CDR3 is TGTGCCAGCAGCGCGACGACAGTCGAGCAGTACTTC.

J is TRBJ2-7 and V is TRBV27; 8 positions agree with TRBD1. The CDR3 has 13 residues. Germline values: CDR1 MNHEY, CDR2 SMNVEV (reference sequence). J lost 4 bases, V lost 5 bases, and 4 bases had no gene match. Here the CDR3 reads CASSTRDRYEQYF. CDR3 nucleotide sequence: TGTGCCAGCAGTACTCGGGACAGGTACGAGCAGTACTTC.

This sequence joins TRBV4-1 and TRBJ1-5, with 11 bases identical to TRBD1. The CDR3 is 16 amino acids. CDR1 and CDR2 from the germline V gene are MGHRA and YSYEKL. The junction had 7 bases not matched to a gene; V was cut back by 3 bases and J by 6 bases. DNA for the CDR3: TGCGCCAGCAGCCATAATCCGGGACAGGGGGGTCAGCCCCAGCATTTT. Translated, it gives CASSHNPGQGGQPQHF.

The chain links TRBV5-1 to TRBJ2-5; the D gene is possibly TRBD1 (6 bases). The CDR3 is 15 residues long. Between the trimmed V and J ends, which lost 2 bases and 2 bases, there was a span of 13 bases. Looked up from germline, CDR1 is SGHRS and CDR2 is YFSETQ. DNA for the CDR3: TGCGCCAGCAGCTTTGGGACAAGGATACAAGAGACCCAGTACTTC. Its protein product is CASSFGTRIQETQYF.

The chain uses TRBV7-9 and TRBJ1-2; tentative D call: TRBD1 (5 bases). The CDR3 contains 15 residues. V was trimmed by 5 bases and J by 3 bases, leaving 16 bases between them. Germline V gene data show CDR1 as SEHNR and CDR2 as FQNEAQ (reference sequence). CDR3 loop: CASSPIRQGYYGYTF. CDR3 nucleotide sequence: TGTGCCAGCAGCCCAATCCGGCAGGGTTACTATGGCTACACCTTC.

This sequence joins TRBV24-1 and TRBJ2-5, with D possibly matching TRBD1 (6 bases). CDR3 length equals 11 residues. Germline V gene data show CDR1 as KGHDR and CDR2 as SFDVKD. Trimming removed 9 bases from V and 5 bases from J, with 9 bases in between. The chain's CDR3 is CATEQGETQYF. Written as DNA, the CDR3 is TGTGCCACCGAGCAGGGGGAGACCCAGTACTTC.

CDR3 in DNA: TGTGCCAGCAGCCCAGGGGTTGGAAACACCATATATTTT. It encodes CASSPGVGNTIYF. V is TRBV7-8 and J is TRBJ1-3; tentative D call: TRBD1 (6 bases). V dropped 5 bases and J dropped 3 bases, with 8 bases sitting between them. The CDR3 loop spans 13 amino acids. Germline V CDR1 and CDR2: SGHVS, FQNEAQ.